A selection of T cell receptor beta chains follows, all from one sample in a study of blood T cell repertoires in COVID-19. Using immunoSEQ multiplex PCR, the repertoire was profiled, and TCRdb retains in-frame clones only, with some absent. The table has 110,000 to 150,000 clones, approximately 88% seen once; the top ten hold about 1.7%. Sequenced sample: peripheral blood. All receptors come from a man between 70 and 80 years old with acute or convalescent COVID-19. Both conserved end residues are part of each CDR3. The D gene is left open where the match is weak. The listing skips clone size in some rows; elsewhere it reads once, few, many or a size class.

>TRBV6-5|TRBJ2-7|TRBD1|few
TGTGCCAGCAGTCCGACAGGGGCGCGCTACGAGCAGTACTTC
CASSPTGARYEQYF
>TRBV5-4|TRBJ2-4|TRBD2|NA
TGTGCCAGCAGCGGAGGGACTAGCGGGAGGAGAAACATTCAGTACTTC
CASSGGTSGRRNIQYF
>TRBV4-1|TRBJ1-4|TRBD1|NA
TGCGCCAGCAGCCAATGGGGCTCTGGACAGGGGGTGAATGAAAAACTGTTTTTT
CASSQWGSGQGVNEKLFF
>TRBV7-9|TRBJ1-1|NA|NA
TGTGCCAGCAGCCGAGGGTGGACTGAAGCTTTCTTT
CASSRGWTEAFF
>TRBV11-3|TRBJ1-1|TRBD1|few
TGTGCCAGCAGCTTGCCGGGACAGCCGACTTTCTTT
CASSLPGQPTFF
>TRBV18|TRBJ2-1|NA|NA
TGTGCCAGCTCGGAGATCCTTGGGAATGAGCAGTTCTTC
CASSEILGNEQFF
>TRBV6-5|TRBJ2-3|TRBD2|NA
TGTGCCAGCAGTCCTACTAGCGCCACAGATACGCAGTATTTT
CASSPTSATDTQYF
>TRBV12-3/TRBV12-4|TRBJ2-2|NA|NA
TGTGCCAGCAAGTCCGGGAGTACCGGGGAGCTGTTTTTT
CASKSGSTGELFF
>TRBV7-2|TRBJ2-3|TRBD2|NA
TGTGCCAGCAGCTTATGGCCTAGCGGAAGCACAGATACGCAGTATTTT
CASSLWPSGSTDTQYF
>TRBV30|TRBJ1-4|NA|NA
TGTGCCTGGAGTGTCCCCCACGGGACTAATGAAAAACTGTTTTTT
CAWSVPHGTNEKLFF
>TRBV7-8|TRBJ1-1|NA|NA
TGTGCCAGCAGCCCGGGGCGGGACTACGGGAACACTGAAGCTTTCTTT
CASSPGRDYGNTEAFF
>TRBV5-4|TRBJ2-5|TRBD1|NA
TGTGCCAGCAGCATCGGGACAGGAGAATCTCAAGAGACCCAGTACTTC
CASSIGTGESQETQYF
>TRBV29-1|TRBJ1-4|NA|NA
TGCAGCGTCACAACCGGGACAAGGGTACTTTTT
CSVTTGTRVLF
>TRBV28|TRBJ1-4|NA|NA
TGTGCCAGCAGTCCCTCGGTGGAAAAACTGTTTTTT
CASSPSVEKLFF
>TRBV16|TRBJ1-1|NA|NA
TGTGCCAGCAGCCCCGGATTGGGGGGGAACACTGAAGCTTTCTTT
CASSPGLGGNTEAFF
>TRBV10-3|TRBJ1-5|NA|NA
TGTGCCACTAGGGAAAGAGGAGGGAGCAATCAGCCCCAGCATTTT
CATRERGGSNQPQHF
>TRBV14|TRBJ2-1|TRBD2|NA
TGTGCCAGCAGCCAAATACTAGCGGCTCATGGGAATGAGCAGTTCTTC
CASSQILAAHGNEQFF
>TRBV4-1|TRBJ2-2|TRBD2|NA
TGCGCCAGCAGCCAATTTAGCGGGACCGGCGGGGAGCTGTTTTTT
CASSQFSGTGGELFF
>TRBV5-1|TRBJ2-3|TRBD1|NA
TGCGCCAGCAGACCCGGGACAGGGGCGGGAGATACGCAGTATTTT
CASRPGTGAGDTQYF
>TRBV14|TRBJ1-2|NA|NA
TGTGCCAGCAGAAGGGACTCCCACTATGGCTACACCTTC
CASRRDSHYGYTF
>TRBV18|TRBJ1-5|NA|NA
TGTGCCAGCTCACCTAGTGGGGGGTTTAATCAGCCCCAGCATTTT
CASSPSGGFNQPQHF
>TRBV18|TRBJ2-5|TRBD1|NA
TGTGCCAGCTCACCACCGGACAGGACGGAGACCCAGTACTTC
CASSPPDRTETQYF
>TRBV19|TRBJ1-5|NA|NA
TGTGCCAGTAGTACCCGGACGGGGAGCTCCAATCAGCCCCAGCATTTT
CASSTRTGSSNQPQHF
>TRBV2|TRBJ1-2|NA|NA
TGTGCCAGCACAGGATCGTCGTATGGCTACACCTTC
CASTGSSYGYTF
>TRBV5-1|TRBJ2-5|NA|NA
TGCGCCAGCAGCTTCGACATGGTCCTAGAGACCCAGTACTTC
CASSFDMVLETQYF
>TRBV13|TRBJ1-5|TRBD1|NA
TGTGCCAGCAGCTTAAATAGACAGGGGAATCAGCCCCAGCATTTT
CASSLNRQGNQPQHF
>TRBV6-2/TRBV6-3|TRBJ1-2|TRBD1|few
TGTGCCAGCAGCCTTACGGGACAGGGCTCCAACGGCTACACCTTC
CASSLTGQGSNGYTF
>TRBV11-2|TRBJ2-6|NA|NA
TGTGCCAGCAGCCGTACTAGGACTGGGGCCAACGTCCTGACTTTC
CASSRTRTGANVLTF
>TRBV7-9|TRBJ2-7|TRBD2|once
TGTGCCAGCAGCCGACTAGCGGGAGGTTACGAGCAGTACTTC
CASSRLAGGYEQYF
>TRBV19|TRBJ1-2|NA|NA
TGTGCCAGTGGTATTGGGAGGTACAGGCAGTCGAAGGCTAACTATGGCTACACCTTC
CASGIGRYRQSKANYGYTF
>TRBV6-5|TRBJ1-4|TRBD1|few
TGTGCCAGCTCCCGAGGTGGGACAGATAATGAAAAACTGTTTTTT
CASSRGGTDNEKLFF
>TRBV2|TRBJ2-3|NA|NA
TGTGCCAGCAGTCCAGGGGCCCACACAGATACGCAGTATTTT
CASSPGAHTDTQYF
>TRBV15|TRBJ2-4|TRBD1|NA
TGTGCCACCAGCCCCCGACAGGGGGGGTCCAAAAACATTCAGTACTTC
CATSPRQGGSKNIQYF
>TRBV6-1|TRBJ2-1|TRBD1|NA
TGTGCCAGCAGTGATGGACAGGGAATAGTGCAGTTCTTC
CASSDGQGIVQFF
>TRBV29-1|TRBJ2-1|TRBD2|NA
TGCAGCGTCACGACTAGCGCCTACAATGAGCAGTTCTTC
CSVTTSAYNEQFF
>TRBV29-1|TRBJ2-5|TRBD2|few
TGCAGCGTTGCGCCCTCAACCGGGACTAGCGGGAGACAGACCCAGTACTTC
CSVAPSTGTSGRQTQYF
>TRBV4-1|TRBJ1-5|TRBD1|NA
TGCGCCAGCAGCCACATGGACAGGGGTTACGATCAGCCCCAGCATTTT
CASSHMDRGYDQPQHF
>TRBV7-9|TRBJ2-5|NA|NA
TGTGCCAGCAGCTCCCCGGAAGGTCCGGGGGAGACCCAGTACTTC
CASSSPEGPGETQYF
>TRBV2|TRBJ2-1|TRBD2|NA
TGTGCCAGCAGGGTAGCGGGACTAGCGGAGAATGAGCAGTTCTTC
CASRVAGLAENEQFF
>TRBV11-2|TRBJ2-5|NA|NA
TGTGCCAGCAGCTACCCTACGACAGGGAGGGAGACCCAGTACTTC
CASSYPTTGRETQYF
>TRBV19|TRBJ2-1|TRBD2|NA
TGTGCCAGTAGCCTAGCGGGGGGAGGCTACAATGAGCAGTTCTTC
CASSLAGGGYNEQFF